The 4 T cell receptor beta chains given below trace back to one sample, sequenced in a study of T cell clonotyping in hematopoietic cell transplantation (dated by TCRdb to the early 2020s). The library was generated by the immunoSEQ multiplex PCR assay. TCRdb took over this immuneACCESS table, retaining in-frame rearrangements with V and J assigned. Such tables are incomplete; in checked studies, under half of the missing clones stem from an unresolved V gene, and the remainder is unexplained. The table for this sample lists 13,000 or so clones; around 90% of them were counted only once. The top ten clones comprise approximately 1.1% of the sample. Sequencing input: peripheral blood mononuclear cells. The receptors derive from a man aged 25 to 40 in good health. Some clones in this sample may be carry-over from other donors' samples.

The CDR3: CASSGQVLETQYF. The CDR3 nucleotides are TGTGCCAGCAGCGGGCAGGTGTTAGAGACCCAGTACTTC. The rearrangement links TRBV25-1 to TRBJ2-5; D not certain. V lost 6 bases and J lost 4, with 12 bases in between. Germline V lookup: CDR1 MGHDK, CDR2 SYGVNS. The CDR3 length is 13 residues.

The chain recombines TRBV5-1 with TRBJ2-7; 9 nucleotides align to TRBD1. This CDR3 is 14 amino acids long. The germline V gene has CDR1 SGHRS and CDR2 YFSETQ. The J segment lost 6 bases and the V segment lost 2 bases, leaving 6 bases of the junction unmatched. The CDR3 reads CASSLWGQGGEQYF. For the CDR3, the DNA is TGCGCCAGCAGCTTATGGGGACAGGGCGGCGAGCAGTACTTC.

V gene TRBV29-1 combines with J gene TRBJ2-2; D is possibly TRBD1 or TRBD2 (6 bases each). Per germline, CDR1 SQVTM and CDR2 ANQGSEA. This CDR3 has 14 residues. V was pared by 6 bases and J by 6 bases, with 17 bases between. As DNA, the CDR3 is TGCAGCGTGATACAGGGAGGAGTCCCCGGGGAGCTGTTTTTT. It yields the protein CSVIQGGVPGELFF.

The V gene is TRBV7-9, the J gene TRBJ1-1; a weak D match, TRBD1 (5 bases). CDR1 and CDR2 from the germline V gene are SEHNR and FQNEAQ (reference sequence). CDR3 size: 14 residues. Trimming shortened V by 2 bases and J by 6 bases, and 13 bases separated the two germline ends. In nucleotides, the CDR3 is TGTGCCAGCAGCTTAAGGACGGGGGTTTCTGAAGCTTTCTTT. It specifies CASSLRTGVSEAFF.